The following is a T cell receptor (beta chain) sequence with its context. What it recognizes is unknown. The data are from a study of cytomegalovirus exposure and HLA in healthy donors. Overall study context: Genetic ancestry analysis placed approximately 80% of the 400 or so donors that were genotyped in the Caucasian-associated cluster.

General observations from the study: A list of about 160 TCR beta chains associated with cytomegalovirus was given.

CDR1 MNHNS and CDR2 SASEGT come from the germline V gene. The CDR3 totals 14 residues. After removal of 8 bases from V and 0 bases from J, the junction contained 4 bases not matched to a gene. The PCR contained 60 Vbeta and 13 Jbeta primers. Assay used: immunoSEQ multiplex PCR; TCRdb lists only in-frame clones, some missing. Of 240,000 or so clones detected, approximately 82% appear once; the ten largest clones hold less than 8.5%. The chain couples TRBV6-1 to TRBJ1-5; 7 nucleotides align to TRBD1. What was sequenced was PBMCs. The receptor's source is a woman in her sixties or seventies in good health and CMV-seropositive. The CDR3 DNA reads TGTGCCAGCTGGACAGGTAATAGCAATCAGCCCCAGCATTTT. It translates to CASWTGNSNQPQHF.